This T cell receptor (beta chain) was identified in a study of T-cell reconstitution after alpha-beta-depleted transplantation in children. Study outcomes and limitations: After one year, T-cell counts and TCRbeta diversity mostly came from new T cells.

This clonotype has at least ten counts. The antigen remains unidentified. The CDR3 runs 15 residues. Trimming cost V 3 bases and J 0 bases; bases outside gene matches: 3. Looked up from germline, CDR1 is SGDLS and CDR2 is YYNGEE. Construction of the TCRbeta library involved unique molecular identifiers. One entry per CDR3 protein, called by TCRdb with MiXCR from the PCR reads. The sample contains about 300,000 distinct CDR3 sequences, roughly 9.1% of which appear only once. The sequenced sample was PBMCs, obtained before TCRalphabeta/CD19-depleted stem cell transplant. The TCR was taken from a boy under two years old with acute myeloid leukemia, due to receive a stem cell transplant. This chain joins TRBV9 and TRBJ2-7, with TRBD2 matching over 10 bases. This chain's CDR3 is CASSETSGVSYEQYF. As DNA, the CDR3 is TGTGCCAGCAGCGAAACTAGCGGGGTCTCCTACGAGCAGTACTTC. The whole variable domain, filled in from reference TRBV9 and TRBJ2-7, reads DSGVTQTPKHLITATGQRVTLRCSPRSGDLSVYWYQQSLDQGLQFLIQYYNGEERAKGNILERFSAQQFPDLHSELNLSSLELGDSALYFCASSETSGVSYEQYFGPGTRLTVT.